The 11 T cell receptor beta chains below come from one sample, sequenced in a study of neurological immune-mediated disorders. MiXCR, run by TCRdb on the 5' RACE reads, gives a single entry per CDR3 protein. This sample carries approximately 60,000 distinct CDR3 sequences, under 4.5% of them seen once, and the ten largest clones take around 3.1%. The specimen sequenced was PBMCs. All receptors come from a woman aged 25 to 45 with multiple sclerosis.

This clonotype was observed at least ten times. This sequence joins TRBV7-3 and TRBJ2-3; D not certain. The germline V and J ends were trimmed by 2 bases and 7 bases, with 10 bases remaining between them. This CDR3 spans 13 amino acids. Germline V gene sequence: CDR1 SGHTA, CDR2 FQGTGA. CDR3 bases: TGTGCCAGCAGCTTAGGCCCCCCGAATACGCAGTATTTT. It yields the protein CASSLGPPNTQYF.

This clonotype was counted at least ten times. The genes are TRBV27 and TRBJ2-1, with D maybe TRBD2 (7 bases). V lost 2 bases, J lost 8 bases, and 19 bases lay in between. The CDR3 runs 16 residues. The germline V gene has CDR1 MNHEY and CDR2 SMNVEV (reference sequence). CDR3 sequence: CASSLVIGRGFDEQFF. DNA for the CDR3: TGTGCCAGCAGTTTAGTTATAGGGAGGGGGTTCGATGAGCAGTTCTTC.

This clonotype was found many times. The chain combines TRBV4-1 with TRBJ1-1; D gene ambiguous. The V and J ends lost 0 bases and 3 bases respectively, with 8 bases between them. The CDR3 sequence is 14 residues long. Germline lookup yields CDR1 MGHRA and CDR2 YSYEKL. CDR3 sequence reads: CASSQDIWYTEAFF. The CDR3 DNA is TGCGCCAGCAGCCAAGATATTTGGTACACTGAAGCTTTCTTT.

This clonotype was counted ten times or more. The rearrangement links TRBV27 to TRBJ1-6; possibly TRBD1 for D (5 bases). The CDR3 covers 17 residues. Between the trimmed V and J ends, which lost 3 bases and 7 bases, there was a span of 19 bases. CDR1 and CDR2 from the germline V gene are MNHEY and SMNVEV (reference sequence). CDR3 sequence: CASSFRGSGDQNSPLHF. DNA of the CDR3: TGTGCCAGCAGTTTCCGCGGATCGGGGGATCAGAATTCACCCCTCCACTTT.

Only a few counts were recorded for this clonotype. This may stem from a read error, because a much larger clone lies one nucleotide away. The genes are TRBV4-1 and TRBJ2-4; perhaps TRBD1 as D (5 bases). Germline V CDR1 and CDR2: MGHRA, YSYEKL. The CDR3 length is 13 residues. Trimming removed 1 base at V and 8 bases at J, with 9 bases between. The CDR3: CASSQVKGHIQYF. The CDR3 DNA follows: TGCGCCAGCAGCCAAGTAAAGGGGCACATTCAGTACTTC.

This clonotype was detected many times. V usage is TRBV7-9 and J usage is TRBJ2-7, with 14 bases aligning to TRBD2. Germline V gives CDR1 SEHNR, CDR2 FQNEAQ (reference sequence). V was pared by 5 bases and J by 2 bases, with 14 bases of the junction left unmatched. This CDR3 has 19 amino acids. The CDR3 here is CASSPRLAGGPNLPYEQYF. Written as DNA, the CDR3 is TGTGCCAGCAGCCCGCGACTAGCGGGAGGGCCAAATCTTCCCTACGAGCAGTACTTC.

The gene calls are TRBV20-1 and TRBJ2-3; maybe TRBD2 (7 bases). The CDR3 covers 13 residues. Germline loops: CDR1 DFQATT, CDR2 SNEGSKA (reference sequence). V lost 5 bases and J 2 bases, leaving 11 bases between the germline ends. As DNA, the CDR3 is TGCAGTGCTGCTCGGGGGGCCACAGATACGCAGTATTTT. Its protein is CSAARGATDTQYF.

This clonotype came up many times. The J gene is TRBJ2-7, the V gene TRBV5-1; TRBD1 agrees at 9 bases. This CDR3 region has 15 residues. J was trimmed by 6 bases and V by 1 base; bases with no gene match: 8. Germline V CDR1 and CDR2: SGHRS, YFSETQ. CDR3 sequence: CASSLTPGQGGEQYF. In DNA, the CDR3 is TGCGCCAGCAGCTTGACCCCGGGACAGGGAGGCGAGCAGTACTTC.

This clonotype was seen repeatedly, ten times or more. The J gene is TRBJ1-1, the V gene TRBV28; no definite D call. This CDR3 comprises 13 residues. The ends were cut back, 6 bases at V and 1 base at J, with 9 bases in the middle. Germline V gene sequence: CDR1 MDHEN, CDR2 SYDVKM. Here the CDR3 reads CASRGKRNTEAFF. In DNA form, the CDR3 reads TGTGCCAGCAGGGGAAAGAGGAACACTGAAGCTTTCTTT.

This clonotype has ten or more counts. The chain is built from TRBV29-1 and TRBJ2-5; the D is unclear. Germline V gives CDR1 SQVTM, CDR2 ANQGSEA. Trimming stripped 6 bases from V and 1 base from J, with 12 bases between. The length of the CDR3 is 13 residues. Here the CDR3 DNA reads TGCAGCGTCACCCCGACGGCCCAAGAGACCCAGTACTTC. Protein: CSVTPTAQETQYF.

This clonotype showed up many times. The chain uses TRBV21-1 and TRBJ2-5. TRBV21-1 is a recognized pseudogene. CDR3 length equals 11 residues. The CDR3 loop reads CASIPRETQYF. The CDR3 DNA is TGTGCCAGCATCCCTAGGGAGACCCAGTACTTC.